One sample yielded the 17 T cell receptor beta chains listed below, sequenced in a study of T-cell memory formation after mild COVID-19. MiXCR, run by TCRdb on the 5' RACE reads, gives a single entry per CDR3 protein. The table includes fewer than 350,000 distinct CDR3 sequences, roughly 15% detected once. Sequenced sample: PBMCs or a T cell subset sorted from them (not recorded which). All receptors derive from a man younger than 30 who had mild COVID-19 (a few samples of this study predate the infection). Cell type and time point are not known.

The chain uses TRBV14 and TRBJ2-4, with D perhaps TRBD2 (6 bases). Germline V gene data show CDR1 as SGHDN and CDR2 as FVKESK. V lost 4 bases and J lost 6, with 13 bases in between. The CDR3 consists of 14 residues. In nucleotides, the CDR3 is TGTGCCAGCAGCCGTCTGGCCGGGGGAAACATTCAGTACTTC. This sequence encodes CASSRLAGGNIQYF.

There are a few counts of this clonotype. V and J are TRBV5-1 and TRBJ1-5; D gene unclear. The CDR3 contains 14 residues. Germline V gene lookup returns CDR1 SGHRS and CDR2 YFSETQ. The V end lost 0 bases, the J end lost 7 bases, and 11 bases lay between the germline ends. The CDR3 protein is CASSLEATGQPQHF. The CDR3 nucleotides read TGCGCCAGCAGCTTGGAGGCGACGGGACAGCCCCAGCATTTT.

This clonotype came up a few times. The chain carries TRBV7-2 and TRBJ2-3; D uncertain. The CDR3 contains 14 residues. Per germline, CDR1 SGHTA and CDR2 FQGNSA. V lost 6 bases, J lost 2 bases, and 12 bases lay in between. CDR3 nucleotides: TGTGCCAGCAGACACCCCTCACACACAGATACGCAGTATTTT. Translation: CASRHPSHTDTQYF.

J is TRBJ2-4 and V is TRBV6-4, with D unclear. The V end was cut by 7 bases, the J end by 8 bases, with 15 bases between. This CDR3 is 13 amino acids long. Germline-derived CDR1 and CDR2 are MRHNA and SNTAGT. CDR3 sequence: CASIMTLRDIQYF. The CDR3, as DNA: TGTGCCAGCATCATGACCCTTCGAGACATTCAGTACTTC.

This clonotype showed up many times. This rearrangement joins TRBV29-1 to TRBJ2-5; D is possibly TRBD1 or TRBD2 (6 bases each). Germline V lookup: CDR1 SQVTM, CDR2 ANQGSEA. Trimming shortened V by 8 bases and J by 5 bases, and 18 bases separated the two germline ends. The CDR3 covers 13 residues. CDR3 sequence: CSLWGAGHETQYF. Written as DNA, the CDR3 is TGCAGCTTATGGGGGGCAGGGCACGAGACCCAGTACTTC.

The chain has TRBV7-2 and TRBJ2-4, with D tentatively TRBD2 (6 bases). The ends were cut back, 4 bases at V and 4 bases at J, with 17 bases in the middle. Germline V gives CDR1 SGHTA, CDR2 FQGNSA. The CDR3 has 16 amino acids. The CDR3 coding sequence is TGTGCCAGCAGCTCGCTCTCGGGACGGGAGAAAAACATTCAGTACTTC. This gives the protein CASSSLSGREKNIQYF.

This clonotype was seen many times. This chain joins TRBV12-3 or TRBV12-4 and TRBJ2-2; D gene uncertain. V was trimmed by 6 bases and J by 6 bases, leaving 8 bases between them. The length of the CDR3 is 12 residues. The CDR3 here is CASSPPPGELFF. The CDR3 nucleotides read TGTGCCAGCAGCCCACCCCCCGGGGAGCTGTTTTTT.

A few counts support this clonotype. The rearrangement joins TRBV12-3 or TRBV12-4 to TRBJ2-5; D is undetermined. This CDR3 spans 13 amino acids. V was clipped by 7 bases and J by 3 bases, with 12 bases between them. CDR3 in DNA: TGTGCCAGCAATGACTGGGCGGAAGAGACCCAGTACTTC. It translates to CASNDWAEETQYF.

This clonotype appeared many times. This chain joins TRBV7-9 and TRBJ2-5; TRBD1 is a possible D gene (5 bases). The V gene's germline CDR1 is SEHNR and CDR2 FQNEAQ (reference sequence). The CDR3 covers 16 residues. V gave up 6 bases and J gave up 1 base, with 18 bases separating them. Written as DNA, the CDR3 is TGTGCCAGCAGTAATCAGGGTATTGTGTCCCAAGAGACCCAGTACTTC. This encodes CASSNQGIVSQETQYF.

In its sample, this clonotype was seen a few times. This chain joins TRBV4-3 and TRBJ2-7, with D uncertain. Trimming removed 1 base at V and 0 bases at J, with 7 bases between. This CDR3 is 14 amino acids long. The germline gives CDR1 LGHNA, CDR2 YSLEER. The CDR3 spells CASSQVADSYEQYF. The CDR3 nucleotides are TGCGCCAGCAGCCAAGTGGCGGACTCCTACGAGCAGTACTTC.

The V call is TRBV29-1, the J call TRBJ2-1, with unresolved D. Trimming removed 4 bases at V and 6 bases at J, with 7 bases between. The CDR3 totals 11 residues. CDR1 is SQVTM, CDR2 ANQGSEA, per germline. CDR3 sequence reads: CSVAQSNEQFF. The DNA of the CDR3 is TGCAGCGTTGCACAGAGCAATGAGCAGTTCTTC.

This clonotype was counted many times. The CDR3 region is CSVAPGINYEQYF. CDR3 sequence (DNA): TGCAGCGTTGCGCCAGGGATCAACTACGAGCAGTACTTC. This chain connects TRBV29-1 to TRBJ2-7; weak D call: TRBD1 (5 bases). The CDR3 consists of 13 residues. Trimming left V 4 bases short and J 3 bases short, with 13 bases between. Germline CDR1 reads SQVTM; CDR2 reads ANQGSEA.

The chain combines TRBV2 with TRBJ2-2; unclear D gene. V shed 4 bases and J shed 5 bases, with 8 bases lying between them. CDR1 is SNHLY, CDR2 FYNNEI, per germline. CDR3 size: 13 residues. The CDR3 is CASSVSPTGELFF. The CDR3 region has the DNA TGTGCCAGCAGTGTGAGTCCGACCGGGGAGCTGTTTTTT.

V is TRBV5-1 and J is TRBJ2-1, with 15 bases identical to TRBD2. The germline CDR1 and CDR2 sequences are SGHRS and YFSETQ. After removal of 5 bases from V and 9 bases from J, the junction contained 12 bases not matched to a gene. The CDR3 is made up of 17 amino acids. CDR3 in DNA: TGCGCCAGCAGGGGACTAGCGGGGGGTACCCGTTTGGGTGAGCAGTTCTTC. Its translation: CASRGLAGGTRLGEQFF.

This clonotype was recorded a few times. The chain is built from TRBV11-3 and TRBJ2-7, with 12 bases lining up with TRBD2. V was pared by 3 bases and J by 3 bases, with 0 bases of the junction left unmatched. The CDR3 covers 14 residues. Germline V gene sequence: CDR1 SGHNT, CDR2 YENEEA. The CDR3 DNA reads TGTGCCAGCAGCTTGACTAGCGGGGGCTACGAGCAGTACGTC. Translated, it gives CASSLTSGGYEQYV.

The CDR3: CSARNPGGNQPQHF. As DNA, the CDR3 is TGCAGTGCTAGAAATCCAGGAGGAAATCAGCCCCAGCATTTT. The J gene is TRBJ1-5, the V gene TRBV20-1, with no clear D. V shed 2 bases and J shed 4 bases, with 12 bases lying between them. CDR1 and CDR2 (germline): DFQATT, SNEGSKA (reference sequence). CDR3 size: 14 residues.

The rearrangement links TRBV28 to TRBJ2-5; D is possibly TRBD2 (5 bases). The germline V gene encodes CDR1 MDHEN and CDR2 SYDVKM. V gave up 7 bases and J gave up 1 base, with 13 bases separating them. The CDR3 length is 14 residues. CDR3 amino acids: CASMAGGSQETQYF. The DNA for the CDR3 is TGTGCCAGCATGGCAGGAGGTTCCCAAGAGACCCAGTACTTC.